The 4 T cell receptor beta chains given below trace back to one sample, sequenced in a study of response to subunit inactivated influenza vaccine. TCRdb ran MiXCR on the RT-PCR reads and lists one entry per CDR3 protein. This table has 500,000 to 600,000 distinct CDR3 sequences, 10% to 15% appearing once. The sample here was PBMCs from blood, taken more than 35 days after vaccination. These receptors came from a man aged 50-59 years who received an inactivated influenza vaccine.

The CDR3 DNA reads TGTGCCAGCAGCTTAAGCGGAGACCCATTCTGGGGCGGGGGCTTGCCAGATACGCAGTATTTT. This sequence encodes CASSLSGDPFWGGGLPDTQYF. The chain links TRBV7-3 to TRBJ2-3; D might be TRBD2 (7 bases). This CDR3 comprises 21 residues. V lost 1 base and J lost 4, with 30 bases in between. Germline V gene sequence: CDR1 SGHTA, CDR2 FQGTGA.

This clonotype was counted many times. This sequence joins TRBV29-1 and TRBJ2-6; D unclear. The length of the CDR3 is 13 residues. In germline, CDR1 is SQVTM, CDR2 ANQGSEA. V gave up 7 bases and J gave up 0 bases, with 7 bases separating them. CDR3 residues: CSASVSGANVLTF. In DNA, the CDR3 is TGCAGCGCAAGCGTCTCTGGGGCCAACGTCCTGACTTTC.

V gene TRBV2 combines with J gene TRBJ1-1; D not resolved. V lost 6 bases to trimming and J lost 0 bases, with 11 bases between them. This CDR3 comprises 14 residues. CDR1 is SNHLY, CDR2 FYNNEI, per germline. The CDR3 DNA is TGTGCCAGCAGGCGGCAGGCCGTGAACACTGAAGCTTTCTTT. Translation: CASRRQAVNTEAFF.

This clonotype showed up just once. It may be a read error: a sequence one base away is much more abundant. This rearrangement joins TRBV7-2 to TRBJ2-2, with D perhaps TRBD2 (5 bases). The germline gives CDR1 SGHTA, CDR2 FQGNSA. The CDR3 sequence is 11 residues long. CDR3 DNA sequence: TGTGCCAGCAGCTTTTCTGGGGAGCTGTTATTT. Protein product: CASSFSGELLF.